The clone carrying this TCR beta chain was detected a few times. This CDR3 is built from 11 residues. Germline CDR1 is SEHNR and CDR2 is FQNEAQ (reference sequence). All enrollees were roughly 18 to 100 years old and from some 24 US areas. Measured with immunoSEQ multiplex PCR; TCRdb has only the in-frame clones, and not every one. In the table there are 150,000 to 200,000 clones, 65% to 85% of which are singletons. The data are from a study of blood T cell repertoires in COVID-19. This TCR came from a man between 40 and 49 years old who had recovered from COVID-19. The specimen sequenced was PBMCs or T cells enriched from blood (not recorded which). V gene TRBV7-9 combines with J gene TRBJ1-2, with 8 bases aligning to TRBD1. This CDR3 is CAQGGNYGYTF. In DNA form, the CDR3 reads TGTGCACAGGGGGGTAACTATGGCTACACCTTC.